This TCR beta chain was recovered during a study of vaccination and CD4 T cells after COVID-19. Study-level information: Participants were given two doses of BNT162b2 or mRNA-1273 vaccine.

The CDR3 runs to 13 residues. CDR1 and CDR2 (germline): SEHNR, FQNEAQ (reference sequence). V dropped 1 base and J dropped 0 bases, with 3 bases sitting between them. The Oncomine TCR Beta short-read assay sequenced DNA from cultured CD4+ T cells. One entry per CDR3 protein results from TCRdb running MiXCR on the PCR reads. The table shows 14,000 or so distinct CDR3 sequences, with 25% to 35% occurring only once. This clonotype showed up just a few times. Its matching antigen is unknown. Treatment: roughly nine-day PBMC culture with coronavirus spike peptide pools or control peptides (ViraFEST assay). Under the ViraFEST approach, antigen-specific T cells were expanded with peptide pools and TCRs subsequently sequenced.

This sample comprised CD4+ T cells from blood, cultured in vitro, obtained before SARS-CoV-2 vaccination. The clonotype was recovered from a human donor who received a COVID-19 vaccine. V and J are TRBV7-9 and TRBJ1-1; D gene unclear. In DNA form, the CDR3 reads TGTGCCAGCAGCTTAGAGATGAACACTGAAGCTTTCTTT. Its translation is CASSLEMNTEAFF. Looking up the rest from reference TRBV7-9 and TRBJ1-1 gives the full variable domain: DTGVSQNPRHKITKRGQNVTFRCDPISEHNRLYWYRQTLGQGPEFLTYFQNEAQLEKSRLLSDRFSAERPKGSFSTLEIQRTEQGDSAMYLCASSLEMNTEAFFGQGTRLTVV.